This T cell receptor beta chain was recovered during a study of T cell responses to AZD1222 COVID-19 vaccine (dated by TCRdb to about 2021). Concerning the study at large: A total of around 240 trial participants underwent TCR sequencing, of whom about 200 had received two doses of AZD1222 and around 25 had received two doses of the MenACWY control vaccine. Trial participants were enrolled by age into subgroups of 18-55, 56-69 and 70-plus years, and around 150, 29 and 61 TCR-sequenced participants, respectively, were included in these subgroups.

This clone was observed once. Its antigen remains unidentified. No base quality values were provided; no much bigger clone lies one nucleotide off. The time point label of this sample denotes: baseline before first vaccination. Read against the paper, the sample's treatment or condition label means: meningococcal conjugate vaccine given as trial control. Samples from vaccinated people were obtained from the UK trials COV001 and COV002, which included a single-blind randomized controlled phase 2/3 trial of AZD1222 (ChAdOx1 nCoV-19) in healthy adults. For TCRbeta chain sequencing, PBMC samples were collected from trial participants at day 0 and at day 28 after the second dose. The CDR3 regions of human TCRbeta chains were analyzed by immunosequencing. Turning to the authors' computational methods: Repertoire TCRs were matched against a reference library of SARS-CoV-2-specific TCRs generated with the MIRA antigen-specificity platform. Breadth meant the fraction of unique TCRs that were SARS-CoV-2-associated, whereas depth meant the fraction of total T cells that were SARS-CoV-2-associated. Using the MIRA data, every spike-specific TCR was mapped to the spike region that the TCR reacted to and assigned to either a CD4 or a CD8 class. Log10-transformed breadth and depth values were compared by one-way ANOVA with Sidak's multiple comparisons tests. Entries here come from immuneACCESS through TCRdb and include only in-frame sequences with V and J called. Some clones fail to appear in such tables; in the studies checked, an unresolved V gene covers under half of the shortfall, and the cause of the remainder is unknown. Clone size and the V and J calls come from that table; the DNA yielded D and trimming. Counted in this sample were about 150,000 clones; roughly 90% of them appeared once. 5.5% to 6% of the sample is held by the ten biggest clonotypes.

Via the germline V gene, CDR1 is KGHSH and CDR2 LQKENI. From its cysteine to its phenylalanine, the CDR3 spans 16 amino acids. Just the 48-base CDR3 DNA is kept, in frame starting at base 1. V is reduced by 2 bases and J by 3 bases, leaving a spacing of 16 bases between them. Paper-wide results and their limitations: The vaccine-associated CD4 TCRs covered the entire spike protein, and the dominant responses fell in regions 160-218 and 743-854. Participants were mostly white British, with more females than males. The authors suggested clonal diversity may have been underestimated. In the small 56-69-year group, the increase in depth fell short of significance, most likely because of low power. A significant rise in spike-specific TCR breadth and depth was observed after two AZD1222 doses relative to day 0 and relative to MenACWY recipients. Nearly half of unique spike-specific TCRs reportedly recognized epitopes outside regions mutated in the B.1.351 and B.1.1.7 variants. Because no day 14 peak-response samples were available, the repertoires could be characterized only after the peak T cell response. Conclusions about previously exposed vaccinees were limited because only a handful of AZD1222 recipients were SARS-CoV-2 seropositive at baseline.

The sample consisted of peripheral blood, taken on day 0 of MenACWY control vaccination. This sequence was found in an adult in good health. The rearrangement combines TRBV18 with TRBJ1-2; a confident D gene designation cannot be given. CDR3 region: CASSPIAVPGDYGYTF. The nucleotide sequence reads as follows: TGTGCCAGCTCACCAATTGCGGTGCCTGGGGACTATGGCTACACCTTC.